These T cell receptor beta chains were read from a single sample in a study of blood T cell repertoires in COVID-19. Sequencing was performed with immunoSEQ multiplex PCR; in TCRdb, only in-frame clones are kept and a portion is missing. This table holds 120,000 to 150,000 clones, around 84% found once. Sequenced input: peripheral blood. Every receptor here comes from a human donor in a cohort sampled during active COVID-19. The CDR3 runs from the conserved cysteine through the conserved F or W. A D gene is named only where the DNA matches it firmly. Size tells how often a clone was seen (once, few, many) or the class of an expanded clone, and some rows leave it out.

j_call | d_call | clone_size | v_call | cdr3_aa | cdr3_nt
TRBJ2-7 | . | . | TRBV10-1 | CARSKSGVSYEQYF | TGCGCCAGGTCGAAGTCCGGGGTCTCCTACGAGCAGTACTTC
TRBJ2-5 | TRBD1 | once | TRBV5-1 | CASSSGTGTGEQETQYF | TGCGCCAGCAGCTCGGGAACCGGGACAGGGGAACAAGAGACCCAGTACTTC
TRBJ1-4 | . | . | TRBV4-1 | CASSQVDSEGEKLFF | TGCGCCAGCAGCCAAGTGGACAGTGAGGGTGAAAAACTGTTTTTT
TRBJ2-3 | TRBD1 | . | TRBV5-1 | CASSVGTGGGTDTQYF | TGCGCCAGCAGCGTGGGGACAGGGGGCGGCACAGATACGCAGTATTTT
TRBJ1-2 | . | . | TRBV7-8 | CASSLEVADGYTF | TGTGCCAGCAGCTTAGAAGTTGCAGATGGCTACACCTTC
TRBJ1-3 | TRBD1 | few | TRBV2 | CASSEVPGQGSLGGNTIYF | TGTGCCAGCAGTGAAGTTCCGGGACAGGGATCTCTAGGGGGAAACACCATATATTTT
TRBJ1-5 | . | . | TRBV4-2 | CASSLWTETQPQHF | TGTGCCAGCAGCCTTTGGACAGAAACCCAGCCCCAGCATTTT
TRBJ1-1 | TRBD1 | . | TRBV19 | CASSIDRASPNEAFF | TGTGCCAGTAGTATTGACAGGGCCTCACCCAATGAAGCTTTCTTT
TRBJ1-4 | TRBD1 | . | TRBV5-1 | CASSQGQGGEKLFF | TGCGCCAGCAGCCAAGGACAGGGTGGGGAAAAACTGTTTTTT
TRBJ2-6 | TRBD1 | . | TRBV14 | CASSLLGTVGANVLTF | TGTGCCAGCAGCCTACTTGGGACAGTTGGGGCCAACGTCCTGACTTTC
TRBJ2-5 | . | . | TRBV6-5 | CASSSGQGGAQYF | TGTGCCAGCAGTTCCGGGCAAGGGGGGGCCCAGTACTTC
TRBJ2-3 | . | . | TRBV10-3 | CAISGREPQSTDTQYF | TGTGCCATCAGTGGCAGGGAACCCCAGAGCACAGATACGCAGTATTTT
TRBJ2-5 | . | . | TRBV7-2 | CASSPVLETQYF | TGTGCCAGCAGCCCCGTGTTAGAGACCCAGTACTTC
TRBJ2-1 | TRBD2 | . | TRBV30 | CAWRGSGGPMSPYNEQFF | TGTGCCTGGAGGGGTAGCGGGGGCCCAATGTCCCCCTACAATGAGCAGTTCTTC
TRBJ1-1 | . | . | TRBV11-2 | CASSLVATEAFF | TGTGCCAGCAGCTTAGTGGCCACTGAAGCTTTCTTT
TRBJ1-5 | . | . | TRBV6-6 | CASRGPDRGYNQPQHF | TGTGCCAGCAGAGGCCCCGACAGAGGTTACAATCAGCCCCAGCATTTT
TRBJ1-4 | . | . | TRBV7-2 | CASSLGVQQGSEKLFF | TGTGCCAGCAGCTTAGGGGTTCAGCAGGGAAGTGAAAAACTGTTTTTT
TRBJ1-5 | TRBD1 | . | TRBV6-1 | CASSGLGQVLSNQPQHF | TGTGCCAGCAGTGGACTCGGACAGGTCCTTAGCAATCAGCCCCAGCATTTT
TRBJ1-1 | TRBD1 | few | TRBV18 | CASQRDRLNTEAFF | TGTGCCAGCCAAAGGGACAGGTTGAACACTGAAGCTTTCTTT